A single sample is the source of the 26 T cell receptor beta chains below, sequenced in a study of blood T cell repertoires in COVID-19. The assay was immunoSEQ multiplex PCR, and TCRdb's table has in-frame clones only and misses some. The table lists 29,000 or so clones, roughly nine tenths of them singletons. The sequencing input was peripheral blood. The receptors come from a human donor in a cohort sampled during active COVID-19.

This chain links TRBV2 with TRBJ1-1; tentatively, D is TRBD1 (6 bases). Germline V lookup: CDR1 SNHLY, CDR2 FYNNEI. V shed 8 bases and J shed 7 bases, with 17 bases lying between them. The CDR3 is 13 amino acids. Here the CDR3 DNA reads TGTGCCAGCGCGTACAGGGATTTTGGTGAAGCTTTCTTT. This codes for CASAYRDFGEAFF.

The chain is built from TRBV18 and TRBJ1-1; D perhaps matches TRBD1 (5 bases). The CDR3 loop spans 14 amino acids. Germline lookup yields CDR1 KGHSH and CDR2 LQKENI. Between the trimmed V and J ends, which lost 2 bases and 4 bases, there was a span of 11 bases. This CDR3 reads CASSPAGLGTEAFF. The DNA for the CDR3 is TGTGCCAGCTCACCAGCGGGGCTAGGCACTGAAGCTTTCTTT.

This chain links TRBV7-9 with TRBJ2-1, with TRBD1 identical over 8 bases. With 4 bases clipped from V and 8 bases from J, the junction kept 10 bases outside the gene matches. The CDR3 extends over 15 amino acids. Looked up from germline, CDR1 is SEHNR and CDR2 is FQNEAQ (reference sequence). This chain's CDR3 is CASSSQGARVHEQFF. The DNA for the CDR3 is TGTGCCAGCAGCTCCCAGGGGGCGCGGGTGCATGAGCAGTTCTTC. Variable domain in full (rest from reference TRBV7-9 and TRBJ2-1): DTGVSQNPRHKITKRGQNVTFRCDPISEHNRLYWYRQTLGQGPEFLTYFQNEAQLEKSRLLSDRFSAERPKGSFSTLEIQRTEQGDSAMYLCASSSQGARVHEQFFGPGTRLTVL.

The chain is built from TRBV6-6 and TRBJ2-1, with D unresolved. This CDR3 is 14 amino acids long. V was pared by 5 bases and J by 1 base, with 9 bases between. Germline values: CDR1 MNHNY, CDR2 SVGAGI (reference sequence). The CDR3 sequence: CASSTQVSYNEQFF. The CDR3 DNA reads as TGTGCCAGCAGTACGCAGGTTTCCTACAATGAGCAGTTCTTC.

The genes are TRBV7-9 and TRBJ1-5; D is ambiguous. CDR1 is SEHNR and CDR2 is FQNEAQ in the germline V gene (reference sequence). The CDR3 covers 14 residues. V was pared by 8 bases and J by 3 bases, with 14 bases between. The CDR3 protein is CASSSGLSNQPQHF. The CDR3 DNA is TGTGCCAGCTCCTCGGGATTATCCAATCAGCCCCAGCATTTT.

This chain uses TRBV28 with TRBJ2-6; 7 nucleotides match TRBD1. CDR1 and CDR2 from the germline V gene are MDHEN and SYDVKM. CDR3 length: 16 residues. Germline trimming cut 7 bases from V and 0 bases from J; bases unmatched to any gene: 6. The CDR3, as DNA: TGTGCCAGCAATACAGGGGCCTTCTCTGGGGCCAACGTCCTGACTTTC. This encodes CASNTGAFSGANVLTF.

The V gene is TRBV28, the J gene TRBJ2-3; 8 bases agree with TRBD2. Germline V lookup: CDR1 MDHEN, CDR2 SYDVKM. With V trimmed by 10 bases and J by 1 base, 7 bases remained unmatched. CDR3 size: 14 residues. CDR3: CATTLLAGTDTQYF. In nucleotides, the CDR3 is TGTGCCACTACTTTACTAGCGGGCACAGATACGCAGTATTTT.

V and J are TRBV6-5 and TRBJ2-1; TRBD1 aligns across 7 bases. This CDR3 contains 14 residues. The J segment lost 6 bases and the V segment lost 7 bases, leaving 9 bases of the junction unmatched. Germline assignment: CDR1 MNHEY and CDR2 SVGAGI. CDR3 in DNA: TGTGCCAGCAATCCGGGACAGCAACCCAATGAGCAGTTCTTC. Protein: CASNPGQQPNEQFF.

The J gene is TRBJ1-5, the V gene TRBV7-2; 7 bases are a match to TRBD1. The CDR3 length is 15 residues. The J segment lost 2 bases and the V segment lost 5 bases, leaving 6 bases of the junction unmatched. The germline gives CDR1 SGHTA, CDR2 FQGNSA. The CDR3 region is CASSRYRGGNQPQHF. As DNA, the CDR3 is TGTGCCAGCAGCAGATACAGGGGAGGCAATCAGCCCCAGCATTTT.

V gene TRBV19 combines with J gene TRBJ1-2; 8 nucleotides agree with TRBD1. The CDR3 spans 15 residues. In germline, CDR1 is LNHDA, CDR2 SQIVND (reference sequence). The junction had 11 bases not matched to a gene; V was cut back by 6 bases and J by 5 bases. CDR3 sequence reads: CASSISGTGGYGYTF. The CDR3, as DNA: TGTGCCAGTAGCATTAGTGGTACAGGGGGATATGGCTACACCTTC.

The rearrangement joins TRBV6-1 to TRBJ2-6; perhaps TRBD1 as D (5 bases). Germline assignment: CDR1 MNHNS and CDR2 SASEGT. The CDR3 extends over 16 amino acids. V shed 4 bases and J shed 2 bases, with 12 bases lying between them. CDR3 bases: TGTGCCAGCAGTGGGGGCGTAGGTACTGGGGCCAACGTCCTGACTTTC. Encoded protein: CASSGGVGTGANVLTF.

The chain uses TRBV7-9 and TRBJ1-4, with D possibly matching TRBD1 (6 bases). Germline values: CDR1 SEHNR, CDR2 FQNEAQ (reference sequence). CDR3 length: 15 amino acids. Trimming took 5 bases from V and 7 from J, leaving 17 bases between them. As DNA, the CDR3 is TGTGCCAGCAGCGCCACAGGGTTTACTGGTGAAAAACTGTTTTTT. This encodes CASSATGFTGEKLFF.

The V and J genes are TRBV7-6 and TRBJ2-7, with a tentative D call TRBD1 (6 bases). The CDR3 is 14 amino acids. Germline values: CDR1 SGHVS, CDR2 FNYEAQ. The V gene lost 5 bases and the J gene lost 4 bases, with 15 bases spanning the gap. The CDR3 is CASSPRVGAYEQYF. The DNA for the CDR3 is TGTGCCAGCAGCCCTAGGGTGGGGGCGTACGAGCAGTACTTC.

This rearrangement joins TRBV7-2 to TRBJ2-7; 8 bases match TRBD2. From germline, CDR1 is SGHTA and CDR2 FQGNSA. CDR3 length: 17 amino acids. J lost 2 bases, V lost 3 bases, and 12 bases had no gene match. The DNA of the CDR3 is TGTGCCAGCAGCTTCACCCCTACTAGCGGACCTGCCTACGAGCAGTACTTC. It encodes CASSFTPTSGPAYEQYF.

V and J are TRBV11-2 and TRBJ2-7, with TRBD2 matching over 8 bases. This CDR3 is 15 amino acids long. J lost 4 bases, V lost 5 bases, and 10 bases had no gene match. Germline V gene lookup returns CDR1 SGHAT and CDR2 FQNNGV. The CDR3 DNA reads as TGTGCCAGCAGCGTCCACGGGGGGGGAATATACGAGCAGTACTTC. This encodes CASSVHGGGIYEQYF.

The V and J genes are TRBV30 and TRBJ1-2; 9 bases align to TRBD1. The junction had 2 bases not matched to a gene; V was cut back by 2 bases and J by 4 bases. The CDR3 is made up of 13 amino acids. Germline assignment: CDR1 GTSNPN and CDR2 SVGIG (reference sequence). This chain's CDR3 is CAWSKQGAYGYTF. DNA of the CDR3: TGTGCCTGGAGTAAACAGGGGGCCTATGGCTACACCTTC. The complete variable domain, with remaining parts taken from reference TRBV30 and TRBJ1-2, reads SQTIHQWPATLVQPVGSPLSLECTVEGTSNPNLYWYRQAAGRGLQLLFYSVGIGQISSEVPQNLSASRPQDRQFILSSKKLLLSDSGFYLCAWSKQGAYGYTFGSGTRLTVV.

The gene calls are TRBV4-2 and TRBJ1-6; D is ambiguous. The CDR3 contains 15 residues. Germline V CDR1 and CDR2: LGHNA, YNFKEQ. V was clipped by 1 base and J by 3 bases, with 7 bases between them. The CDR3 here is CASSQGTDYNSPLHF. CDR3 DNA sequence: TGTGCCAGCAGCCAAGGTACAGACTATAATTCACCCCTCCACTTT.

This clone was observed a single time. The CDR3 coding sequence is TGTGCCAGCAGAGCCAGGGACAATCACACCCCCTACGAGCAGTACTTC. It specifies CASRARDNHTPYEQYF. The chain combines TRBV6-4 with TRBJ2-7, with D maybe TRBD1 (6 bases). Trimming pared 6 bases from V and 2 bases from J, leaving 20 bases between. The CDR3 has 16 residues. Germline V gene data show CDR1 as MRHNA and CDR2 as SNTAGT.

The genes are TRBV6-5 and TRBJ2-7, with 7 bases that match TRBD1. From germline, CDR1 is MNHEY and CDR2 SVGAGI. This CDR3 region has 14 residues. J lost 6 bases, V lost 5 bases, and 10 bases had no gene match. In DNA, the CDR3 is TGTGCCAGCAGTCCCGGGACAGTTGTATCCGAGCAGTACTTC. This gives the protein CASSPGTVVSEQYF.

The rearrangement links TRBV6-5 to TRBJ1-5, with D perhaps matching TRBD1 (5 bases). CDR3 size: 14 residues. Trimming cost V 3 bases and J 5 bases, with 11 bases left between them. Per the germline V gene, CDR1 is MNHEY and CDR2 is SVGAGI. The CDR3 protein is CASSYAAGDQPQHF. CDR3 in DNA: TGTGCCAGCAGTTATGCCGCGGGGGATCAGCCCCAGCATTTT.

V is TRBV11-2 and J is TRBJ1-5, with D possibly matching TRBD1 (5 bases). Trimming removed 1 base at V and 4 bases at J, with 8 bases between. The germline gives CDR1 SGHAT, CDR2 FQNNGV. The CDR3 has 14 residues. The CDR3 nucleotides read TGTGCCAGCAGCTTAGTGGGGGGGAATCAGCCCCAGCATTTT. This gives the protein CASSLVGGNQPQHF.

The V gene is TRBV18, the J gene TRBJ1-2, with a tentative D call TRBD1 (6 bases). Trimming removed 5 bases at V and 2 bases at J, with 18 bases between. CDR1 is KGHSH and CDR2 is LQKENI in the germline V gene. The CDR3 spans 16 residues. The CDR3 nucleotides are TGTGCCAGCTCATCAGCCGTGGGGGCAGCGAACTATGGCTACACCTTC. This translates into CASSSAVGAANYGYTF.

This sequence joins TRBV4-1 and TRBJ2-1, with D uncertain. Germline-derived CDR1 and CDR2 are MGHRA and YSYEKL. This CDR3 has 17 residues. V was pared by 5 bases and J by 4 bases, with 21 bases between. The CDR3 DNA sequence: TGCGCCAGCAGCAAGCGCCTCTCTAGAGTTAGATACAATGAGCAGTTCTTC. Its protein product is CASSKRLSRVRYNEQFF.

The chain recombines TRBV5-6 with TRBJ2-7; possible D gene TRBD2, 5 bases. Trimming took off 0 bases at V and 6 bases at J, with 7 bases between the two ends. CDR1 and CDR2 (germline): SGHDT, YYEEEE. The CDR3 is 12 amino acids. The CDR3: CASSLAAGEQYF. DNA for the CDR3: TGTGCCAGCAGCTTGGCGGCGGGCGAGCAGTACTTC.

The J gene is TRBJ2-2, the V gene TRBV27; 8 bases align to TRBD1. Germline CDR1 reads MNHEY; CDR2 reads SMNVEV (reference sequence). There are 14 residues in the CDR3. J gave up 4 bases and V 4 bases, and 2 bases lay outside the gene matches. This chain's CDR3 is CASSSGGGTGELFF. CDR3 DNA sequence: TGTGCCAGCAGTTCAGGGGGCGGCACCGGGGAGCTGTTTTTT.

This clone was counted between two and nine times. This CDR3 is CASSPGQGARQPQHF. CDR3 nucleotide sequence: TGTGCCAGCAGCCCTGGACAGGGGGCGCGGCAGCCCCAGCATTTT. The chain couples TRBV11-3 to TRBJ1-5; 11 positions agree with TRBD1. CDR3 size: 15 residues. The ends lost 5 bases at V and 7 bases at J; junction bases unmatched: 7. The germline CDR1 and CDR2 sequences are SGHNT and YENEEA. Together with reference TRBV11-3 and TRBJ1-5, the CDR3 gives the full variable domain: EAGVVQSPRYKIIEKKQPVAFWCNPISGHNTLYWYLQNLGQGPELLIRYENEEAVDDSQLPKDRFSAERLKGVDSTLKIQPAELGDSAVYLCASSPGQGARQPQHFGDGTRLSIL.